Detailed here is one TCR beta chain. Antigen specificity is unknown. Nominally healthy donors were sampled, though unrecorded immune exposures were likely. This record belongs to a study of cytomegalovirus exposure and HLA in healthy donors. Study summary: HLA-typed donors contributed about 85 million unique TCRs, which were held in an early data release. Study-level findings and limits: Presence/absence analyses assumed roughly uniform sequencing depth across donors, which may not hold.

PCR used 60 Vbeta primers and 13 Jbeta primers. Authors' methods: Later work found around 80 million unique TCR beta chains, with 9.5 million to 14 million shared. Produced via immunoSEQ multiplex PCR; TCRdb's table is partial and in-frame only. V and J calls and clone size come straight from that table; D and trimming were deduced from the DNA. The profile covers 110,000 or so clones, with around 80% appearing a single time and roughly 8% taken by the ten largest. Germline-derived CDR1 and CDR2 are LNHDA and SQIVND (reference sequence). The CDR3 has 15 residues. The V gene end was trimmed by 5 bases and the J gene end by 8 bases; junction bases not matched to a gene: 11.

This rearrangement joins TRBV19 to TRBJ1-4; 7 bases fit TRBD1. This TCR derives from a man aged 40-50 years in good health and CMV-seropositive. Sequencing input: PBMCs. In DNA, the CDR3 is TGTGCCAGTAGTTTCAAGGGGGCGCGAGAAGAAAAACTGTTTTTT. This encodes CASSFKGAREEKLFF.